This entry is about one T cell receptor (beta chain). Its antigen is still unknown. Germline V gives CDR1 LGHDT, CDR2 YNNKEL (reference sequence). The CDR3 runs to 16 residues. Unmatched junction bases numbered 6, after V lost 2 bases and J lost 4 bases. These data come from a study of CD4+ T cells in melanoma. Study-level results: CD8+ T cell, macrophage and B cell function reportedly correlated with neoantigen-specific CD4+ T cells. Reportedly, melanoma neoantigen-specific CD4+ T cells showed varied differentiation states.

This table comes from immunoSEQ multiplex PCR, and its TCRdb copy is limited to in-frame clones, with some not included. The sample consists of about 10,000 clones, about 70% of them appearing once. The V call is TRBV3-1 (or the pseudogene TRBV3-2), the J call TRBJ1-5; TRBD1 matches 9 bases. This clonotype was sampled from a human donor with melanoma. The specimen sequenced was cells from a culture (not recorded whether cultured in vitro). The CDR3 DNA sequence: TGTGCCAGCAGCCAATCCCTCGGACAGGGGAATCAGCCCCAGCATTTT. Translated, it gives CASSQSLGQGNQPQHF.